A single sample is the source of the 20 T cell receptor beta chains below, sequenced in a study of blood T cell repertoires in COVID-19. TCRdb's table, derived via immunoSEQ multiplex PCR, lists solely in-frame clones and lacks some. The data show 150,000 to 200,000 clones, around 86% seen once. The sequenced sample consisted of peripheral blood. The receptors come from a woman aged 70-85 years with COVID-19, enrolled during active disease.

V and J are TRBV19 and TRBJ2-7; tentatively, D is TRBD2 (6 bases). Trimming shortened V by 7 bases and J by 0 bases, and 25 bases separated the two germline ends. Germline V lookup: CDR1 LNHDA, CDR2 SQIVND (reference sequence). The CDR3 totals 18 residues. CDR3 in DNA: TGTGCCAGTACCTATCCCTTCGAAGGGACGGGGGTCTCCTACGAGCAGTACTTC. Translated, it gives CASTYPFEGTGVSYEQYF.

The rearrangement links TRBV28 to TRBJ2-7, with D possibly matching TRBD2 (5 bases). The CDR3 has 14 residues. In germline, CDR1 is MDHEN, CDR2 SYDVKM. Trimming took off 8 bases at V and 6 bases at J, with 20 bases between the two ends. CDR3 residues: CASRSPSIGGEQYF. In nucleotides, the CDR3 is TGTGCCAGCCGTAGCCCCAGCATCGGAGGCGAGCAGTACTTC.

This clone was seen more than once but under ten times. The chain is built from TRBV18 and TRBJ2-7, with 7 positions matching TRBD2. V trimming: 8 bases; J trimming: 0 bases; junction bases outside the gene matches: 7. Germline CDR1 and CDR2: KGHSH and LQKENI. The CDR3 is 14 amino acids. The CDR3 loop is CASLPSGNSYEQYF. The CDR3 DNA reads TGTGCCAGCCTCCCTAGCGGTAACTCCTACGAGCAGTACTTC. The full variable domain, rest sourced from reference TRBV18 and TRBJ2-7, is NAGVMQNPRHLVRRRGQEARLRCSPMKGHSHVYWYRQLPEEGLKFMVYLQKENIIDESGMPKERFSAEFPKEGPSILRIQQVVRGDSAAYFCASLPSGNSYEQYFGPGTRLTVT.

The sample holds a few counts of this clone. V and J are TRBV2 and TRBJ2-7; 7 bases align to TRBD1. This CDR3 has 15 amino acids. J lost 2 bases, V lost 2 bases, and 6 bases had no gene match. CDR1 is SNHLY, CDR2 FYNNEI, per germline. CDR3 region: CASSERRDRTYEQYF. The CDR3 coding sequence is TGTGCCAGCAGTGAAAGAAGGGACAGAACCTACGAGCAGTACTTC.

The V and J genes are TRBV4-3 and TRBJ2-3; TRBD2 matches 10 bases. Germline CDR1 reads LGHNA; CDR2 reads YSLEER. This CDR3 spans 17 amino acids. Germline trimming cut 3 bases from V and 6 bases from J; bases unmatched to any gene: 12. The CDR3 reads CASSQGGAGGPRDTQYF. In DNA form, the CDR3 reads TGCGCCAGCAGCCAGGGGGGAGCGGGAGGGCCGAGGGATACGCAGTATTTT.

This clone showed up just a few times. The V gene is TRBV30, the J gene TRBJ1-2; D remains unclear. V lost 2 bases, J lost 4 bases, and 8 bases lay in between. This CDR3 comprises 12 residues. Germline loops: CDR1 GTSNPN, CDR2 SVGIG (reference sequence). CDR3 DNA sequence: TGTGCCTGGAGTCTACCGGGCTATGGCTACACCTTC. Translated: CAWSLPGYGYTF.

This sequence joins TRBV29-1 and TRBJ2-3; 14 nucleotides agree with TRBD2. V shed 7 bases, J shed 2 bases, and the junction held 14 bases outside the gene matches. Germline lookup yields CDR1 SQVTM and CDR2 ANQGSEA. This CDR3 spans 18 amino acids. The CDR3 protein is CSARWTSGRSLHTDTQYF. The CDR3 region has the DNA TGCAGCGCTCGATGGACTAGCGGGAGGTCCCTACACACAGATACGCAGTATTTT.

The chain uses TRBV5-1 and TRBJ1-1, with TRBD1 matching over 8 bases. This CDR3 is built from 16 residues. V lost 4 bases, J lost 1 base, and 9 bases stayed unmatched. From germline, CDR1 is SGHRS and CDR2 YFSETQ. The CDR3 DNA reads TGCGCCAGCAGCGGTCAGACAGGGGCGGCGAACACTGAAGCTTTCTTT. Translating it yields CASSGQTGAANTEAFF.

The V gene is TRBV5-3, the J gene TRBJ2-1, with D maybe TRBD2 (5 bases). TRBV5-3 is noted as an ORF with a role that remains uncertain. This CDR3 comprises 16 residues. Trimming shortened V by 4 bases and J by 0 bases, and 14 bases separated the two germline ends. For the CDR3, the DNA is TGTGCCAGAAGCGGACGAGGGAATTACTCCTACAATGAGCAGTTCTTC. It specifies CARSGRGNYSYNEQFF.

This chain uses TRBV5-6 with TRBJ2-3; 11 positions match TRBD1. This CDR3 contains 15 residues. Losses at the gene ends were 4 bases for V and 5 bases for J; bases not matched to a gene: 6. Germline CDR1 SGHDT, CDR2 YYEEEE. CDR3 bases: TGTGCCAGCAGCGCGGGACAGGGGGTGAAAGATACGCAGTATTTT. Protein sequence: CASSAGQGVKDTQYF.

This clone was recorded only once. The rearrangement links TRBV30 to TRBJ1-3; 7 bases are shared with TRBD1. Germline trimming cut 0 bases from V and 4 bases from J; bases unmatched to any gene: 6. The CDR3 totals 15 residues. From germline, CDR1 is GTSNPN and CDR2 SVGIG (reference sequence). CDR3 bases: TGTGCCTGGAGTGTAAAGGGGGCCGTAGGAAACACCATATATTTT. Amino acids: CAWSVKGAVGNTIYF.

This rearrangement joins TRBV24-1 to TRBJ1-1; 8 bases line up with TRBD1. This CDR3 region has 15 residues. J was trimmed by 1 base and V by 3 bases; bases with no gene match: 3. Germline values: CDR1 KGHDR, CDR2 SFDVKD. The CDR3 DNA is TGTGCCACCAGTGATACCGGGACAGGGAACACTGAAGCTTTCTTT. Its translation is CATSDTGTGNTEAFF.

This clone was recorded once. The rearrangement joins TRBV5-1 to TRBJ2-1; 7 nucleotides agree with TRBD1. V lost 4 bases and J lost 9; bases outside the gene matches: 19. The germline CDR1 and CDR2 sequences are SGHRS and YFSETQ. CDR3 length equals 17 residues. Here the CDR3 DNA reads TGCGCCAGCAGCCTAACACAGGGGAACCAAGGGTGGGCTGAGCAGTTCTTC. It codes for CASSLTQGNQGWAEQFF.

The chain employs TRBV28 and TRBJ1-2, with 11 positions matching TRBD1. There are 16 residues in the CDR3. V gave up 6 bases and J gave up 6 bases; unmatched junction bases: 12. CDR1 and CDR2 from the germline V gene are MDHEN and SYDVKM. The CDR3 is CASSSGQGAHLNGYTF. The CDR3 DNA reads TGTGCCAGCAGCTCTGGACAGGGGGCGCACCTAAATGGCTACACCTTC.

This clone was observed a single time. The chain carries TRBV27 and TRBJ2-7; 7 bases match TRBD1. Germline V gene lookup returns CDR1 MNHEY and CDR2 SMNVEV (reference sequence). The V segment lost 6 bases and the J segment 4 bases; nucleotides outside the gene matches: 6. The CDR3 sequence is 13 residues long. This CDR3 is CASSKATGYEQYF. CDR3 DNA sequence: TGTGCCAGCAGCAAAGCGACAGGGTACGAGCAGTACTTC.

In this sample, this clone turned up once. J is TRBJ2-7 and V is TRBV10-2, with TRBD1 matching 7 bases. Germline trimming cut 4 bases from V and 3 bases from J; bases unmatched to any gene: 0. The CDR3 spans 12 residues. Germline V gene sequence: CDR1 WSHSY, CDR2 SAAADI. The CDR3 spells CASSGQGYEQYF. The CDR3 DNA reads TGCGCCAGCAGTGGACAGGGCTACGAGCAGTACTTC.

This sequence joins TRBV6-5 and TRBJ2-1; TRBD1 might be the D (6 bases). CDR1 and CDR2 (germline): MNHEY, SVGAGI. The CDR3 is 15 residues long. With 4 bases removed from V and 0 bases from J, the gap between germline ends came to 10 bases. CDR3 region: CASSFRGSSYNEQFF. In DNA, the CDR3 is TGTGCCAGCAGTTTCAGGGGAAGCTCCTACAATGAGCAGTTCTTC.

The chain links TRBV5-1 to TRBJ1-1; 8 nucleotides match TRBD1. The CDR3 contains 14 residues. Trimming cost V 5 bases and J 1 base; bases outside gene matches: 4. In germline, CDR1 is SGHRS, CDR2 YFSETQ. CDR3 sequence (DNA): TGCGCCAGCAGAACCGGACAGGGGAACACTGAAGCTTTCTTT. Protein sequence: CASRTGQGNTEAFF.

This sequence joins TRBV5-1 and TRBJ2-7; D not resolved. Germline V CDR1 and CDR2: SGHRS, YFSETQ. V shed 4 bases and J shed 1 base, with 6 bases lying between them. The CDR3 totals 12 residues. CDR3 protein: CASSPPSYEQYF. In nucleotides, the CDR3 is TGCGCCAGCAGCCCTCCTTCCTACGAGCAGTACTTC.

The chain has TRBV2 and TRBJ2-1, with D unresolved. V dropped 5 bases and J dropped 4 bases, with 3 bases sitting between them. The CDR3 has 11 amino acids. The germline V gene has CDR1 SNHLY and CDR2 FYNNEI. The CDR3 sequence: CASSPYNEQFF. In DNA form, the CDR3 reads TGTGCCAGCAGTCCTTACAATGAGCAGTTCTTC.